The 24 T cell receptor beta chains below come from one sample, sequenced in a study of synovial regulatory T cells in juvenile arthritis. The table came from immunoSEQ multiplex PCR; TCRdb's copy has only in-frame clones and leaves some out. The data show 8,000 to 10,000 clones, and the top ten clones hold roughly 1%. Sequencing was performed on Treg cells from blood. As to subset: remaining (HLA-DR-negative) circulating blood Treg cells. The receptor source for this set is a donor younger than 30 with juvenile idiopathic arthritis.

The chain recombines TRBV18 with TRBJ2-7; TCRdb's assignment of TRBD1 cannot be checked, as there is no DNA. The CDR3 loop spans 14 amino acids. No DNA accompanies this entry. Germline V gene lookup returns CDR1 KGHSH and CDR2 LQKENI. The CDR3 sequence is CASQPGQSSYEQYF.

V is TRBV4-1 and J is TRBJ1-5; the D call of TRBD1 rests on TCRdb alone, since no DNA is present to check it. This CDR3 spans 14 amino acids. The coding DNA is unavailable. Germline V CDR1 and CDR2: MGHRA, YSYEKL. Here the CDR3 reads CASSQERGNQPQHF.

The chain employs TRBV6-5 and TRBJ1-1. Germline V CDR1 and CDR2: MNHEY, SVGAGI. The CDR3 contains 14 residues. No DNA has been recorded. CDR3 protein: CASSGTLWDTEAFF.

This chain connects TRBV6-1 to TRBJ1-5. This CDR3 is 13 amino acids long. The coding DNA is unavailable. From germline, CDR1 is MNHNS and CDR2 SASEGT. The CDR3 loop reads CASSPLINQPQHF.

This chain joins TRBV6-6 and TRBJ2-7; TCRdb calls TRBD1, which cannot be checked without DNA. The CDR3 consists of 14 residues. No DNA was logged. Germline-derived CDR1 and CDR2 are MNHNY and SVGAGI (reference sequence). CDR3 sequence reads: CASSYDRETYEQYF.

CDR3 in amino acids: CASSLSGHLNTEAFF. The J gene is TRBJ1-1, the V gene TRBV11-2. Germline lookup yields CDR1 SGHAT and CDR2 FQNNGV. The CDR3 runs 15 residues. The entry carries no DNA sequence. Full variable domain (missing parts from reference TRBV11-2 and TRBJ1-1): EAGVAQSPRYKIIEKRQSVAFWCNPISGHATLYWYQQILGQGPKLLIQFQNNGVVDDSQLPKDRFSAERLKGVDSTLKIQPAKLEDSAVYLCASSLSGHLNTEAFFGQGTRLTVV.

The gene calls are TRBV7-3 and TRBJ2-2; there is no DNA to check the TCRdb D call of TRBD1. The CDR3 runs 14 residues. The DNA is not on file. Germline V gene lookup returns CDR1 SGHTA and CDR2 FQGTGA. The CDR3 sequence: CASSFRPYTGELFF.

The V call is TRBV15, the J call TRBJ2-7; the TCRdb D gene call, TRBD2, has no DNA to confirm it. This CDR3 is 16 amino acids long. The protein alone is recorded here. CDR1 LNHNV and CDR2 YYDKDF come from the germline V gene (reference sequence). CDR3 loop: CATSRELHSGSYEQYF.

The rearrangement uses TRBV29-1 and TRBJ1-3; TCRdb lists TRBD1, though no DNA is available to test this call. The CDR3 consists of 13 residues. No nucleotide data were recorded. Germline CDR1 is SQVTM and CDR2 is ANQGSEA. This CDR3 reads CSAGQEIGNTIYF.

The chain is built from TRBV6-5 and TRBJ2-3; TCRdb reports TRBD2, a call that lacks DNA to check it against. This CDR3 is built from 14 residues. No DNA is given. Germline CDR1 MNHEY, CDR2 SVGAGI. CDR3: CASRWRELIGTQYF.

The chain combines TRBV28 with TRBJ1-1. The CDR3 runs 14 residues. The nucleotide record is missing. The germline V gene encodes CDR1 MDHEN and CDR2 SYDVKM. The CDR3 sequence: CASSPGTANTEAFF.

The V call is TRBV19, the J call TRBJ2-1; the TCRdb call, TRBD2, lacks DNA for checking. CDR1 is LNHDA, CDR2 SQIVND, per germline (reference sequence). CDR3 length equals 14 residues. DNA was not recorded. The CDR3 here is CASSILAGGNEQFF.

The chain has TRBV10-1 and TRBJ1-4; TCRdb outputs TRBD1, but without DNA this stays unchecked. The germline gives CDR1 WNHNN, CDR2 SYGVQD (reference sequence). This CDR3 has 13 amino acids. The entry carries no DNA sequence. The CDR3: CASSPRGGEKLFF.

The chain recombines TRBV11-3 with TRBJ2-3; there is no DNA to check the TCRdb D call of TRBD1. This CDR3 has 14 amino acids. No DNA has been recorded. Germline lookup yields CDR1 SGHNT and CDR2 YENEEA. CDR3 sequence reads: CASSLRDISDTQYF.

J is TRBJ2-4 and V is TRBV6-6; the TCRdb D gene call, TRBD1, has no DNA to confirm it. This CDR3 comprises 15 residues. A DNA sequence was not provided. The germline gives CDR1 MNHNY, CDR2 SVGAGI (reference sequence). The CDR3 sequence: CASSYSSGVKNIQYF.

This CDR3 reads CASSATPTGYTF. V and J are TRBV5-4 and TRBJ1-2. Germline V gene sequence: CDR1 SGHNT, CDR2 YYREEE (reference sequence). The CDR3 spans 12 residues. DNA is not recorded here.

The chain uses TRBV6-1 and TRBJ1-5. This CDR3 has 10 residues. Only the protein is available. Germline values: CDR1 MNHNS, CDR2 SASEGT. CDR3: CASSDQPQHF.

CDR3 in amino acids: CASSIIQGRTSGGSSYNEQFF. The gene calls are TRBV18 and TRBJ2-1; TCRdb indicates TRBD2, and absent DNA this call remains unverified. The CDR3 loop spans 21 amino acids. The coding DNA is unavailable. Germline CDR1 is KGHSH and CDR2 is LQKENI. Combining the CDR3 with reference TRBV18 and TRBJ2-1 gives the whole variable domain NAGVMQNPRHLVRRRGQEARLRCSPMKGHSHVYWYRQLPEEGLKFMVYLQKENIIDESGMPKERFSAEFPKEGPSILRIQQVVRGDSAAYFCASSIIQGRTSGGSSYNEQFFGPGTRLTVL.

The chain employs TRBV29-1 and TRBJ1-1; with no DNA, the TCRdb D assignment of TRBD1 cannot be verified. The CDR3 totals 13 residues. This entry has no DNA. Germline CDR1 is SQVTM and CDR2 is ANQGSEA. The CDR3 sequence is CSVDDRVGTEAFF.

The chain links TRBV6-6 to TRBJ2-7; absent DNA, TCRdb's TRBD2 call cannot be checked. CDR1 MNHNY and CDR2 SVGAGI come from the germline V gene (reference sequence). This CDR3 has 13 amino acids. DNA is not recorded here. This CDR3 is CASSRLAGYEQYF.

The J gene is TRBJ2-7, the V gene TRBV5-4; as DNA is missing, the TRBD2 call by TCRdb cannot be tested. The CDR3 sequence is 15 residues long. DNA is not on record. Germline-derived CDR1 and CDR2 are SGHNT and YYREEE (reference sequence). The CDR3 spells CASSLGGSTAYEQYF.

This rearrangement joins TRBV6-4 to TRBJ2-3; TCRdb's D gene call, TRBD2, goes unchecked for lack of DNA. The CDR3 consists of 15 residues. DNA is not recorded here. Germline CDR1 MRHNA, CDR2 SNTAGT. The CDR3 is CASSGTSGRTDTQYF.

The rearrangement joins TRBV7-2 to TRBJ2-1. Germline-derived CDR1 and CDR2 are SGHTA and FQGNSA. The CDR3 is made up of 16 amino acids. The DNA sequence is not available. This chain's CDR3 is CASSLVVGSSYNEQFF.

The gene calls are TRBV10-1 and TRBJ2-7; TCRdb gives TRBD1 as the D gene, but with no DNA this cannot be confirmed. The CDR3 has 16 residues. The DNA is not on file. In germline, CDR1 is WNHNN, CDR2 SYGVQD (reference sequence). The CDR3 here is CASSESMGQGRYEQYF.